The 2 T cell receptor beta chains reported below all come from one sample, sequenced in a study of T cell responses to AZD1222 COVID-19 vaccine. Only in-frame clones appear in the TCRdb table, and some are missing; sequencing was by immunoSEQ multiplex PCR. The sample gives about 200,000 clones, roughly 92% of which show up once; over 0.95% is in the top ten. Sequences were derived from peripheral blood, sampled 28 days after the second AZD1222 dose. Receptor source: an adult who received the AZD1222 COVID-19 vaccine.

The CDR3 nucleotides are TGTGCCAGCAGCTTAGATCTAGGGACAGTTAACACTGAAGCTTTCTTT. Residues: CASSLDLGTVNTEAFF. The J gene is TRBJ1-1, the V gene TRBV11-2, with 7 bases that match TRBD1. Trimming cost V 0 bases and J 2 bases; bases outside gene matches: 6. Germline-derived CDR1 and CDR2 are SGHAT and FQNNGV. The CDR3 has 16 amino acids.

V usage is TRBV6-2 or TRBV6-3 and J usage is TRBJ1-5, with TRBD1 as a possible D gene (5 bases). The CDR3 length is 12 residues. Germline CDR1 MNHEY, CDR2 SVGEGT. The V end was cut by 6 bases, the J end by 9 bases, with 12 bases between. The CDR3 reads CASSTQRGPQHF. The CDR3 DNA is TGTGCCAGCAGCACCCAAAGGGGGCCCCAGCATTTT.